This note documents a single T cell receptor beta chain sequence. The primer mix had 60 Vbeta and 13 Jbeta primers. The assay was immunoSEQ multiplex PCR, and TCRdb's table has in-frame clones only and misses some. The table lists fewer than 150,000 clones, roughly 79% of them singletons. This specimen belongs to a study of cytomegalovirus exposure and HLA in healthy donors. V was pared by 4 bases and J by 3 bases, with 12 bases between. The CDR3 runs 14 residues. Germline V gene sequence: CDR1 MNHEY, CDR2 SMNVEV (reference sequence). The chain uses TRBV27 and TRBJ1-2; D remains ambiguous. The source is a man younger than 45 in good health and CMV-seronegative. The sequenced material came from PBMCs. The CDR3 DNA reads as TGTGCCAGCAGTTCGCTCGGGAGGGACTATGGCTACACCTTC. Translation gives CASSSLGRDYGYTF.